The next 7 T cell receptor beta chains were all read from a single sample in a study of blood T cell repertoires in COVID-19. The repertoire was sequenced with immunoSEQ multiplex PCR; TCRdb's copy has only in-frame clones and lacks some. The sample consists of some 150,000 clones, roughly four fifths of them appearing once. The sample taken for sequencing was peripheral blood. These receptor sequences come from a woman in her sixties with acute or convalescent COVID-19.

CDR3 DNA sequence: TGTGCCAGCAGCCAATCTCGGAACAGAGCCTACGAGCAGTACTTC. The encoded protein is CASSQSRNRAYEQYF. The chain combines TRBV16 with TRBJ2-7; D is unresolved. CDR3 length: 15 amino acids. The V and J ends lost 0 bases and 2 bases respectively, with 11 bases between them. The germline V gene encodes CDR1 KGHSY and CDR2 FQNENV.

This clone was counted a few times. V is TRBV6-5 and J is TRBJ2-1; D is uncertain. V lost 6 bases and J lost 7, with 13 bases in between. The CDR3 sequence is 13 residues long. Germline lookup yields CDR1 MNHEY and CDR2 SVGAGI. Here the CDR3 DNA reads TGTGCCAGCAGCGACGTACGGGTAAATGAGCAGTTCTTC. Translation: CASSDVRVNEQFF.

The chain has TRBV11-2 and TRBJ2-7, with TRBD2 matching over 8 bases. V dropped 0 bases and J dropped 6; count of bases not matched to a gene: 7. The length of the CDR3 is 15 residues. CDR1 SGHAT and CDR2 FQNNGV come from the germline V gene. The CDR3 loop reads CASSLEPGGGGEQYF. In DNA form, the CDR3 reads TGTGCCAGCAGCTTAGAACCCGGGGGGGGCGGCGAGCAGTACTTC.

The chain's CDR3 is CASSKSGRATYEQYF. The CDR3 nucleotides read TGTGCCAGCAGCAAAAGCGGGAGGGCCACCTACGAGCAGTACTTC. The chain recombines TRBV11-2 with TRBJ2-7, with 10 nucleotides matching TRBD2. The germline V gene has CDR1 SGHAT and CDR2 FQNNGV. V shed 5 bases, J shed 2 bases, and the junction held 6 bases outside the gene matches. The CDR3 has 15 residues.

This clone was found once. CDR3 sequence (DNA): TGTGCCAGCAGTTTAAGGGGTGGTGGTACGCAGTATTTT. Protein sequence: CASSLRGGGTQYF. The rearrangement uses TRBV12-3 or TRBV12-4 and TRBJ2-3; D possibly corresponds to TRBD1 (5 bases). Between the trimmed V and J ends, which lost 2 bases and 8 bases, there was a span of 11 bases. This CDR3 spans 13 amino acids.

The gene calls are TRBV19 and TRBJ1-4; TRBD1 matches at 7 bases. V lost 3 bases to trimming and J lost 14 bases; unmatched junction nucleotides: 6. CDR1 and CDR2 from the germline V gene are LNHDA and SQIVND (reference sequence). The length of the CDR3 is 12 residues. The chain's CDR3 is CASSIRTGGLFF. CDR3 in DNA: TGTGCCAGTAGTATCCGGACAGGAGGGCTGTTTTTT.

This chain links TRBV7-2 with TRBJ2-1; 8 bases are a match to TRBD1. The ends lost 5 bases at V and 8 bases at J; junction bases unmatched: 8. CDR3 length: 14 amino acids. The germline gives CDR1 SGHTA, CDR2 FQGNSA. CDR3 protein: CASSLPGTGHEQFF. The CDR3 DNA reads TGTGCCAGCAGCCTTCCCGGGACAGGTCATGAGCAGTTCTTC.